A selection of T cell receptor beta chains follows, all from one sample in a study of T-cell memory formation after mild COVID-19. TCRdb analysed the 5' RACE reads with MiXCR anew, one entry per CDR3 protein. In the table there are under 50,000 distinct CDR3 sequences, roughly 27% of which are singletons. Sequencing was done on a sample of PBMCs or a T cell subset sorted from them (not recorded which). The receptors here all came from a man aged 18 to 29 who had mild COVID-19 (a few samples of this study predate the infection). Cell type and time point are not known. The CDR3 runs from the conserved cysteine through the conserved F or W. Size values are once, few and many counts, or a class for expanded clones, and some rows have none.

v_gene: TRBV9
abundance: NA
j_gene: TRBJ1-1
CDR3aa: CASSVVGGVSTEAFF

v_gene: TRBV29-1
abundance: few
j_gene: TRBJ2-4
CDR3aa: CSVMTLNIQYF

v_gene: TRBV5-8
abundance: few
j_gene: TRBJ2-1
CDR3aa: CASSPSGLEQFF

v_gene: TRBV27
abundance: few
j_gene: TRBJ1-5
CDR3aa: CASSWTAHGNQPQHF

v_gene: TRBV25-1
abundance: few
j_gene: TRBJ2-5
CDR3aa: CASSSGLGTQYF

v_gene: TRBV7-9
abundance: few
j_gene: TRBJ2-5
CDR3aa: CASSLWTRRWETQYF

v_gene: TRBV6-1
abundance: many
j_gene: TRBJ2-6
CDR3aa: CASSEGGSGANVLTF

v_gene: TRBV20-1
abundance: few
j_gene: TRBJ2-4
CDR3aa: CSARGTEAKNIQYF

v_gene: TRBV7-9
abundance: NA
j_gene: TRBJ2-3
CDR3aa: CASSPDRGGTDTQYF

v_gene: TRBV12-3/TRBV12-4
abundance: NA
j_gene: TRBJ2-7
CDR3aa: CASSLRVDEQYF

v_gene: TRBV28
abundance: few
j_gene: TRBJ2-3
CDR3aa: CASSFGSGGGGTDTQYF

v_gene: TRBV4-3
abundance: NA
j_gene: TRBJ2-3
CDR3aa: CASSPGQGMIDTQYF

v_gene: TRBV7-9
abundance: NA
j_gene: TRBJ1-1
CDR3aa: CASGDRVDTEAFF

v_gene: TRBV6-6
abundance: NA
j_gene: TRBJ2-5
CDR3aa: CASSYPDSQETQYF

v_gene: TRBV5-1
abundance: NA
j_gene: TRBJ1-1
CDR3aa: CASSLGGATEAFF

v_gene: TRBV29-1
abundance: NA
j_gene: TRBJ2-3
CDR3aa: CSVDVGTDTQYF

v_gene: TRBV29-1
abundance: NA
j_gene: TRBJ2-6
CDR3aa: CSVRGTGGLGANVLTF

v_gene: TRBV29-1
abundance: NA
j_gene: TRBJ1-1
CDR3aa: CTDGVRGVAFF

v_gene: TRBV2
abundance: few
j_gene: TRBJ1-2
CDR3aa: CASRVDGYTF

v_gene: TRBV12-3/TRBV12-4
abundance: once
j_gene: TRBJ2-3
CDR3aa: CASSFPQGLDTQYF

v_gene: TRBV4-3
abundance: few
j_gene: TRBJ2-7
CDR3aa: CASSQDEGLSYEQYF

v_gene: TRBV7-9
abundance: NA
j_gene: TRBJ2-3
CDR3aa: CASSLVGTARDTQYF

v_gene: TRBV6-6
abundance: NA
j_gene: TRBJ2-1
CDR3aa: CASSYSVANEQFF

v_gene: TRBV2
abundance: NA
j_gene: TRBJ2-2
CDR3aa: CASIGSNTGELFF

v_gene: TRBV7-9
abundance: NA
j_gene: TRBJ1-3
CDR3aa: CASSLAWDRGPGNTIYF

v_gene: TRBV3-1
abundance: once
j_gene: TRBJ2-5
CDR3aa: CASSLGEVDQETQYF

v_gene: TRBV10-3
abundance: NA
j_gene: TRBJ1-5
CDR3aa: CAISEGQVYSNQPQHF

v_gene: TRBV4-1
abundance: NA
j_gene: TRBJ1-6
CDR3aa: CASSQEGWVAGESPLHF

v_gene: TRBV5-1
abundance: NA
j_gene: TRBJ2-5
CDR3aa: CASSLGQGVQETQYF

v_gene: TRBV12-3/TRBV12-4
abundance: NA
j_gene: TRBJ2-4
CDR3aa: CASSFDRGKNIQYF

v_gene: TRBV29-1
abundance: NA
j_gene: TRBJ2-3
CDR3aa: CSVNGRGGPDTQYF

v_gene: TRBV10-3
abundance: NA
j_gene: TRBJ2-7
CDR3aa: CAIAGDSYEQYF

v_gene: TRBV20-1
abundance: few
j_gene: TRBJ2-7
CDR3aa: CSAKEDGYEQYF

v_gene: TRBV20-1
abundance: NA
j_gene: TRBJ1-5
CDR3aa: CSARASGQGAGQPQHF

v_gene: TRBV20-1
abundance: once
j_gene: TRBJ2-7
CDR3aa: CSAGFIEQYF

v_gene: TRBV5-1
abundance: few
j_gene: TRBJ2-3
CDR3aa: CASSIREQTHFTDTQYF

v_gene: TRBV30
abundance: few
j_gene: TRBJ2-1
CDR3aa: CAWSVAHSSSYNEQFF

v_gene: TRBV6-5
abundance: few
j_gene: TRBJ2-7
CDR3aa: CASGVGSSYEQYF

v_gene: TRBV20-1
abundance: few
j_gene: TRBJ1-5
CDR3aa: CSANRDRGPNQPQHF

v_gene: TRBV29-1
abundance: few
j_gene: TRBJ2-3
CDR3aa: CSVAGERTDTQYF

v_gene: TRBV7-3
abundance: NA
j_gene: TRBJ2-6
CDR3aa: CASSLFPLSGISGANVLTF

v_gene: TRBV5-1
abundance: few
j_gene: TRBJ2-1
CDR3aa: CASSLSGQDGRGNEQFF

v_gene: TRBV4-2
abundance: few
j_gene: TRBJ2-5
CDR3aa: CASSQDFTGFQETQYF

v_gene: TRBV6-2/TRBV6-3
abundance: once
j_gene: TRBJ2-2
CDR3aa: CASRTPGLAGGITGELFF

v_gene: TRBV29-1
abundance: few
j_gene: TRBJ2-2
CDR3aa: CSVVGDTGELFF

v_gene: TRBV6-5
abundance: few
j_gene: TRBJ2-7
CDR3aa: CASSYRGDTRKLSYEQYF

v_gene: TRBV29-1
abundance: few
j_gene: TRBJ2-3
CDR3aa: CSVEVGQAFSDTQYF

v_gene: TRBV5-1
abundance: NA
j_gene: TRBJ2-1
CDR3aa: CASSLGVGTGAYNEQFF

v_gene: TRBV6-6
abundance: few
j_gene: TRBJ2-2
CDR3aa: CAVEGGEIRELFF

v_gene: TRBV6-5
abundance: many
j_gene: TRBJ1-1
CDR3aa: CASSYRTNTEAFF

v_gene: TRBV19
abundance: few
j_gene: TRBJ1-1
CDR3aa: CASSLGVAEAFF

v_gene: TRBV6-5
abundance: NA
j_gene: TRBJ1-1
CDR3aa: CASRPGTPNTEAFF

v_gene: TRBV4-1
abundance: NA
j_gene: TRBJ2-2
CDR3aa: CASSQVKNTGELFF

v_gene: TRBV20-1
abundance: NA
j_gene: TRBJ1-1
CDR3aa: CSASPGEGGTEAFF

v_gene: TRBV11-3
abundance: NA
j_gene: TRBJ1-2
CDR3aa: CASSSGQGGPYYGYTF